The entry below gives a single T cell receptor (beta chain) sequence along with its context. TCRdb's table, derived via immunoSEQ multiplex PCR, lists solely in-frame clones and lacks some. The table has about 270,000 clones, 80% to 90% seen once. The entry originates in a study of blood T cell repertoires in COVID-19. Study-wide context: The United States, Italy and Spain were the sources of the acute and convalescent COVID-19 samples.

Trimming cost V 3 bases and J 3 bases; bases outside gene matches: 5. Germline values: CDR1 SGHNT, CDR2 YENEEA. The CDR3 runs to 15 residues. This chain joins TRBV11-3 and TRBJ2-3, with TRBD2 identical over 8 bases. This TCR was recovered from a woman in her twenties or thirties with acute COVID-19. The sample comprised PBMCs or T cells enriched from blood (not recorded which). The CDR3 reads CASSFQTSATDTQYF. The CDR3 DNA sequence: TGTGCCAGCAGCTTCCAGACTAGCGCGACAGATACGCAGTATTTT.